This T cell receptor beta chain originates from a study of CD8 T cells in ankylosing spondylitis. This clonotype was counted ten times or more. Quantitative 5'-RACE with molecular barcodes was used to make the TCR beta libraries. In TCRdb, the 5' RACE reads were re-called with MiXCR into one record per CDR3 protein. The repertoire holds more than 250,000 distinct CDR3 sequences, with roughly 11% as singletons. Germline loops: CDR1 SGHTA, CDR2 FQGNSA. The CDR3 is made up of 15 amino acids. V lost 5 bases to trimming and J lost 0 bases, with 11 bases between them. This sequence joins TRBV7-2 and TRBJ1-3, with a possible D match to TRBD1 (5 bases). The sequence was collected from a female donor with ankylosing spondylitis or in good health (not recorded which). The sequenced material came from blood, either unsorted or a sorted T cell fraction (not recorded which). The CDR3 loop reads CASSRDSSSGNTIYF. The CDR3 DNA follows: TGTGCCAGCAGCCGCGACAGTAGCTCTGGAAACACCATATATTTT.